Listed here are 3 T cell receptor beta chains from one sample, sequenced in a study of control samples from healthy donors and cancer patients. The data were produced by immunoSEQ multiplex PCR, yet TCRdb's version contains in-frame clones alone and is incomplete. The sample lists 65,000 to 70,000 clones; approximately 88% were seen once. The sample comprised PBMCs. These receptors came from a woman in her 50s with lung cancer.

This chain's CDR3 is CASSARSGSYNEQFF. The CDR3 DNA reads TGTGCCAGCAGCGCCCGTAGTGGATCCTACAATGAGCAGTTCTTC. The chain couples TRBV9 to TRBJ2-1; no firm D call. The CDR3 sequence is 15 residues long. Per germline, CDR1 SGDLS and CDR2 YYNGEE. Between the trimmed V and J ends, which lost 3 bases and 1 base, there was a span of 11 bases.

CDR3 residues: CASSQAPLGTTNEKLFF. DNA for the CDR3: TGCGCCAGCAGCCAGGCACCTTTGGGGACAACTAATGAAAAACTGTTTTTT. This chain links TRBV4-3 with TRBJ1-4; D is undetermined. In germline, CDR1 is LGHNA, CDR2 YSLEER. Between the trimmed V and J ends, which lost 3 bases and 0 bases, there was a span of 14 bases. This CDR3 is built from 17 residues.

This clone has more than one count but fewer than ten. J is TRBJ2-1 and V is TRBV19, with D perhaps TRBD1 (6 bases). This CDR3 has 13 amino acids. In germline, CDR1 is LNHDA, CDR2 SQIVND (reference sequence). V gave up 2 bases and J gave up 5 bases, with 7 bases separating them. CDR3 residues: CASSINRDNEQFF. CDR3 nucleotides: TGTGCCAGTAGTATAAACAGGGACAATGAGCAGTTCTTC.